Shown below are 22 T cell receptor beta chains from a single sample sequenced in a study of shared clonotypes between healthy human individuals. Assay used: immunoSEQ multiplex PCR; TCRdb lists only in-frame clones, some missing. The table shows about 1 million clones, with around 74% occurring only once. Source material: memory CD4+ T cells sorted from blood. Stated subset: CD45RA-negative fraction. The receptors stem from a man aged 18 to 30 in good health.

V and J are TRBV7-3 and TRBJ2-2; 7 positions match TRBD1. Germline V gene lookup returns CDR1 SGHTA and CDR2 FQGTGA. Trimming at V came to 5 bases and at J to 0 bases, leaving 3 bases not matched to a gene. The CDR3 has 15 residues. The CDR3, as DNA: TGTGCCAGCAGCCCGGACAGGACGAACACCGGGGAGCTGTTTTTT. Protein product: CASSPDRTNTGELFF. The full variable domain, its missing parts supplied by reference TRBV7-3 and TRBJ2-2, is GAGVSQTPSNKVTEKGKYVELRCDPISGHTALYWYRQSLGQGPEFLIYFQGTGAADDSGLPNDRFFAVRPEGSVSTLKIQRTERGDSAVYLCASSPDRTNTGELFFGEGSRLTVL.

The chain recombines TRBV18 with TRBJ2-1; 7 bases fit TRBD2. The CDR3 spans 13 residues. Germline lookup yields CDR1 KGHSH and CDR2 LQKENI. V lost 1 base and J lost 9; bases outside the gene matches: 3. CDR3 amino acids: CASSPRGGGEQFF. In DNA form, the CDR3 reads TGTGCCAGCTCACCACGCGGGGGTGGTGAGCAGTTCTTC.

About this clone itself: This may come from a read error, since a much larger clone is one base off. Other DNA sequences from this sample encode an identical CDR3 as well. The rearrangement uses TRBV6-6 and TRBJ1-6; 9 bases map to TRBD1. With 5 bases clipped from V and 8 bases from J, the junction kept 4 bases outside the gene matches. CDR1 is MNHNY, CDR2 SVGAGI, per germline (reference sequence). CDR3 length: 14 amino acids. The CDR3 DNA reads TGTGCCAGCAGTCGGACAGGGGAAGATTCACCCCTCCACTTT. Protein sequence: CASSRTGEDSPLHF.

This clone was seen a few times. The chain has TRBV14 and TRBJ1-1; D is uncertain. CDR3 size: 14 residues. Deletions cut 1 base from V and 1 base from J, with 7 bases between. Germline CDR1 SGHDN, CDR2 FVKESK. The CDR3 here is CASSQVEGNTEAFF. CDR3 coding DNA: TGTGCCAGCAGCCAAGTGGAGGGGAACACTGAAGCTTTCTTT.

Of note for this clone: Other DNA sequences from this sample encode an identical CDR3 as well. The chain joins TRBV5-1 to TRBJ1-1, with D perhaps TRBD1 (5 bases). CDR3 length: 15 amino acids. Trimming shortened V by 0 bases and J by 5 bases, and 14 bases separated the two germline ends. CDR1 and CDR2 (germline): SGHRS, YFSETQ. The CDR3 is CASSLEVREGTEAFF. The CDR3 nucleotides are TGCGCCAGCAGCTTGGAGGTGCGGGAGGGGACTGAAGCTTTCTTT.

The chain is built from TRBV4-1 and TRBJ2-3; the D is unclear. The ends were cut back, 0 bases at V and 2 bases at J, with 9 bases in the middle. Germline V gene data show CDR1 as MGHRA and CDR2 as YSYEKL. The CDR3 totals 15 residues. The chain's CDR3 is CASSQDPEITDTQYF. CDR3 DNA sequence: TGCGCCAGCAGCCAAGATCCAGAGATCACAGATACGCAGTATTTT.

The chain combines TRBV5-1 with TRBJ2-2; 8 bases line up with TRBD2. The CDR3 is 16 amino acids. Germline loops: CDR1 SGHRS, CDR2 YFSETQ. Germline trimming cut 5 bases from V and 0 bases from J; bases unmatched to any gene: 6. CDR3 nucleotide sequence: TGCGCCAGCAGGAATCCGGGACTAGCGAACACCGGGGAGCTGTTTTTT. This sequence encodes CASRNPGLANTGELFF.

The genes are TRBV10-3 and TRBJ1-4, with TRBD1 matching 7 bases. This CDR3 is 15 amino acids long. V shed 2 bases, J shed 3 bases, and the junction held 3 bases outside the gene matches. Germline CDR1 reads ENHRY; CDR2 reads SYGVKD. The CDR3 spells CAISEPDRANEKLFF. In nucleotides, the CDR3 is TGTGCCATCAGTGAGCCCGACAGGGCTAATGAAAAACTGTTTTTT.

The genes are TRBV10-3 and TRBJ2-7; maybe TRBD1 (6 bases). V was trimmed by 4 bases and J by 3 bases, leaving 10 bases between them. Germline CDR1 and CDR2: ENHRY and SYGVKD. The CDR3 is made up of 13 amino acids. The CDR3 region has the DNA TGTGCCATCAGTGCGTTACAGGGCTACGAGCAGTACTTC. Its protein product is CAISALQGYEQYF.

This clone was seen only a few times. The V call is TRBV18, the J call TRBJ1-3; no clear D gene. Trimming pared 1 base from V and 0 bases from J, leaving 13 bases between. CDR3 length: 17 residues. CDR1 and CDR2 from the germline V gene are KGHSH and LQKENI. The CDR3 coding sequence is TGTGCCAGCTCACCACAGTCGGGCTTCAGCTCTGGAAACACCATATATTTT. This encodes CASSPQSGFSSGNTIYF.

The CDR3 here is CASSKVPGGLSYEQYF. CDR3 in DNA: TGTGCCAGCAGCAAAGTCCCAGGGGGGCTCTCCTACGAGCAGTACTTC. The rearrangement uses TRBV21-1 and TRBJ2-7; whether TRBD1, the table's D call, matches the DNA was not checked. TRBV21-1 is noted as a pseudogene. The CDR3 is 16 residues long.

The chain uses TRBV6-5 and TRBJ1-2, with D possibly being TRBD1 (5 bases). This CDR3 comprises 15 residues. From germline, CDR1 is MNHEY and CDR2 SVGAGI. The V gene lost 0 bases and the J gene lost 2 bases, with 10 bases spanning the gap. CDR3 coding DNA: TGTGCCAGCAGTTACTCGGGGCCGGGGAACTATGGCTACACCTTC. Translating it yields CASSYSGPGNYGYTF.

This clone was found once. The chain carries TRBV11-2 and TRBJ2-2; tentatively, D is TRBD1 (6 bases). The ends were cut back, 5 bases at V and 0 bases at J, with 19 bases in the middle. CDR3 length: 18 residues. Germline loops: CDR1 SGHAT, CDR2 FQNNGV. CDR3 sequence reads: CASSTPGWGHANTGELFF. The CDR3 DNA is TGTGCCAGCAGCACCCCGGGGTGGGGGCACGCGAACACCGGGGAGCTGTTTTTT.

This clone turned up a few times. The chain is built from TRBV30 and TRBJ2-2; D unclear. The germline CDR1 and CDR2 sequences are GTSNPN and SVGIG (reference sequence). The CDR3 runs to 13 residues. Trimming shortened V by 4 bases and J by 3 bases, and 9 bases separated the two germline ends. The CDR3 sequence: CAWKRSHTGELFF. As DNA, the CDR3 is TGTGCCTGGAAGCGCAGCCACACCGGGGAGCTGTTTTTT.

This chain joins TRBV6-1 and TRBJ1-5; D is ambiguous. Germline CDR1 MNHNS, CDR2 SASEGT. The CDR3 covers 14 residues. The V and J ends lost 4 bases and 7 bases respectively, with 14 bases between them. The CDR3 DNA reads TGTGCCAGCAGTGGAGTGGGTCCTGCACAGCCCCAGCATTTT. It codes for CASSGVGPAQPQHF.

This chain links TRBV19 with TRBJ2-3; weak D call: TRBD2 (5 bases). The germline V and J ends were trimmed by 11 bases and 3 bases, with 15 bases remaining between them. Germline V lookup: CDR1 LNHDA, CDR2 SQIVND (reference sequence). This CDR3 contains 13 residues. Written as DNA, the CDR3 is TGTGCCGCGGGTACTAGTCGGACAGATACGCAGTATTTT. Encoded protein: CAAGTSRTDTQYF.

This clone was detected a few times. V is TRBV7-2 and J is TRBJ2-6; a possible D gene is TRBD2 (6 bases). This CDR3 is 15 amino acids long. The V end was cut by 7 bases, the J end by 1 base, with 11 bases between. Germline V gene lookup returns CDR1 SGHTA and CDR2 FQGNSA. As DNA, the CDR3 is TGTGCCAGCACCCGTGGAGGGTCTGGGGCCAACGTCCTGACTTTC. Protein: CASTRGGSGANVLTF.

CDR3 sequence reads: CASEITGLSGNTIYF. CDR3 DNA sequence: TGTGCCAGCGAGATAACAGGACTCTCTGGAAACACCATATATTTT. The chain joins TRBV6-1 to TRBJ1-3, with a tentative D call TRBD1 (5 bases). V dropped 8 bases and J dropped 0 bases, with 14 bases sitting between them. CDR1 is MNHNS and CDR2 is SASEGT in the germline V gene. The CDR3 extends over 15 amino acids.

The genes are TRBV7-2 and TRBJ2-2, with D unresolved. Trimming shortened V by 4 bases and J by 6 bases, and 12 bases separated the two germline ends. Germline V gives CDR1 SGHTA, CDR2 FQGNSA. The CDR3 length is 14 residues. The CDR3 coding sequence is TGTGCCAGCAGCTCGCGCCCTGCGGCCGGGGAGCTGTTTTTT. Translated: CASSSRPAAGELFF.

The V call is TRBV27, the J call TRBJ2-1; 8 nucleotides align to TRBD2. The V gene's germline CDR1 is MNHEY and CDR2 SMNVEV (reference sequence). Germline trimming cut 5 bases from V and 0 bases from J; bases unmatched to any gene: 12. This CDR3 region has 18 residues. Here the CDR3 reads CASSAGLGGGYSYNEQFF. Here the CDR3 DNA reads TGTGCCAGCAGTGCCGGCCTCGGGGGGGGCTACTCCTACAATGAGCAGTTCTTC.

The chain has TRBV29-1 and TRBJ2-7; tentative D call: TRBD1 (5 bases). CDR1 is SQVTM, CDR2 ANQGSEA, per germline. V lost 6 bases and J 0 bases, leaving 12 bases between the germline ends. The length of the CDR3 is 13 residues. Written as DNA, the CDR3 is TGCAGCGTGAGAGATACAGGCTCCTACGAGCAGTACTTC. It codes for CSVRDTGSYEQYF.

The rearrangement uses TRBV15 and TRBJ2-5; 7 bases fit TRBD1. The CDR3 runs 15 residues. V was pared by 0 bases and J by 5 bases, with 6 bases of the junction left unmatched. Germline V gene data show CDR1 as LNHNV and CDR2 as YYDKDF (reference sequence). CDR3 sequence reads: CATSRDLRGRETQYF. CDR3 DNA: TGTGCCACCAGCAGAGATCTTAGGGGGCGGGAGACCCAGTACTTC.